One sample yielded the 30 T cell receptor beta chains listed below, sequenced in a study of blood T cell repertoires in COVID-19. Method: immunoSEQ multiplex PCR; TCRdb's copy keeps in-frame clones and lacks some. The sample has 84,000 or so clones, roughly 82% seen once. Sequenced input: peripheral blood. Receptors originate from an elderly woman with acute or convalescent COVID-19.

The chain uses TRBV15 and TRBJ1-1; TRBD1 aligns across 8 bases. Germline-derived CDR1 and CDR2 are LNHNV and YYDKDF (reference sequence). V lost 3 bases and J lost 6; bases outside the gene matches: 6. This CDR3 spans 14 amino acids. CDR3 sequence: CATSSIQGVAEAFF. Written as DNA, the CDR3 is TGTGCCACCAGCAGCATACAGGGGGTGGCTGAAGCTTTCTTT.

The CDR3 spells CSIRDRGVEAFF. CDR3 nucleotide sequence: TGCAGCATCCGGGACAGGGGTGTTGAGGCTTTCTTT. J is TRBJ1-1 and V is TRBV29-1; TRBD1 matches at 10 bases. The CDR3 is made up of 12 amino acids. J lost 11 bases, V lost 8 bases, and 11 bases had no gene match. CDR1 and CDR2 from the germline V gene are SQVTM and ANQGSEA.

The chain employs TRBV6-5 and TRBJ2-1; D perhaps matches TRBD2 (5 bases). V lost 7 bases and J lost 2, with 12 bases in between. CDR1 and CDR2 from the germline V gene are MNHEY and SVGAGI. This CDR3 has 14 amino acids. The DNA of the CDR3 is TGTGCCAGCAAGCCTCCGGGGACCTACAATGAGCAGTTCTTC. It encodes CASKPPGTYNEQFF.

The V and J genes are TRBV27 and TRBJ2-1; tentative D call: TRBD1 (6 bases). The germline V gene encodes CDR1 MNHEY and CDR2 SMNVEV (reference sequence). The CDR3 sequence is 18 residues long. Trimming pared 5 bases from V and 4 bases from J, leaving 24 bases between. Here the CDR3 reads CASSESGTSDVFYNEQFF. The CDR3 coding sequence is TGTGCCAGCAGTGAATCCGGGACATCGGATGTCTTTTACAATGAGCAGTTCTTC.

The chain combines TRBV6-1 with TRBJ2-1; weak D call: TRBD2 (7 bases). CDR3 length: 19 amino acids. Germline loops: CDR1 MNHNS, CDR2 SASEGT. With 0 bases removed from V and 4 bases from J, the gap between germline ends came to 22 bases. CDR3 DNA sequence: TGTGCCAGCAGTGAAGCGTACCCACCAGGAGGGGGGGAGTACAATGAGCAGTTCTTC. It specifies CASSEAYPPGGGEYNEQFF.

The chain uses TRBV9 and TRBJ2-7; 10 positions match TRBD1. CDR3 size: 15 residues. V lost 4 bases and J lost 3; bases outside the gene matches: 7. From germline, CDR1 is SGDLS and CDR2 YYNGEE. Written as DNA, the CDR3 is TGTGCCAGCAGCACGGGACAGGGGTCTTACTACGAGCAGTACTTC. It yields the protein CASSTGQGSYYEQYF.

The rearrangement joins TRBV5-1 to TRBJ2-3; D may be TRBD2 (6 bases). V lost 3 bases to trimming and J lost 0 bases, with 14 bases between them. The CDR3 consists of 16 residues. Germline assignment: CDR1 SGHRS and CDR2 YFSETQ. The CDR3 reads CASSSSSVSSTDTQYF. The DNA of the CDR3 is TGCGCCAGCAGCTCCTCTAGCGTATCTAGCACAGATACGCAGTATTTT.

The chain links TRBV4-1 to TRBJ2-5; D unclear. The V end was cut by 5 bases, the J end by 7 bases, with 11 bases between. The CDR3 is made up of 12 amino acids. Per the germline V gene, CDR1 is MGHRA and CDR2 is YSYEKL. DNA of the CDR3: TGCGCCAGCAGCGCAGAGCCAGGGACCCAGTACTTC. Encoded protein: CASSAEPGTQYF.

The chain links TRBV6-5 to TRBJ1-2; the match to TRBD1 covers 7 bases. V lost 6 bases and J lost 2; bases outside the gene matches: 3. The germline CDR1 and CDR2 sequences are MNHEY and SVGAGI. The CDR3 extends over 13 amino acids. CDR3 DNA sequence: TGTGCCAGCAGCCAGACAGGGAACTATGGCTACACCTTC. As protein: CASSQTGNYGYTF.

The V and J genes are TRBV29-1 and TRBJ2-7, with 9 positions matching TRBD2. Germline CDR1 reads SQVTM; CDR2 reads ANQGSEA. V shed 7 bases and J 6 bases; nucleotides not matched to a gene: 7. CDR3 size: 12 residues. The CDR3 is CSAGAREGEQYF. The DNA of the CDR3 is TGCAGCGCCGGAGCGCGGGAGGGCGAGCAGTACTTC.

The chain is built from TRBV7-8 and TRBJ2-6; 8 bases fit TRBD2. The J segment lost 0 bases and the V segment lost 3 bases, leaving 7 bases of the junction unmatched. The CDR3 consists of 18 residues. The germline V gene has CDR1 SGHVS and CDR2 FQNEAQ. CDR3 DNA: TGTGCCAGCAGCTTCAGTTCGGGAGGGCTCTCTGGGGCCAACGTCCTGACTTTC. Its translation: CASSFSSGGLSGANVLTF.

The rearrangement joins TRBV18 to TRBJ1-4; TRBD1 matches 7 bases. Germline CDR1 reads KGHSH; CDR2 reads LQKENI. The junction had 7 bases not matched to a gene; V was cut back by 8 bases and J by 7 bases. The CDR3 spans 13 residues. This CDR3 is CASNRGPSEKLFF. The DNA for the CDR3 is TGTGCCAGCAACAGGGGCCCTAGTGAAAAACTGTTTTTT.

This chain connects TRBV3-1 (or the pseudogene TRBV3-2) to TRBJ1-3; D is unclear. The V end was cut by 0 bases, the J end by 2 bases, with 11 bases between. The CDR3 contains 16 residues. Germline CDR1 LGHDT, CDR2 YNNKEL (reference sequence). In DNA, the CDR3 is TGTGCCAGCAGCCAAGAAGGGAGCGGGGCTGGAAACACCATATATTTT. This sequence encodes CASSQEGSGAGNTIYF.

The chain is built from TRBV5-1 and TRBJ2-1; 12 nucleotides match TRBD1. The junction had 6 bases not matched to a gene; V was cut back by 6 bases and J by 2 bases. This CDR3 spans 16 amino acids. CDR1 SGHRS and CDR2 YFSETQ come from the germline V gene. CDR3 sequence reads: CASTTGTGGPYNEQFF. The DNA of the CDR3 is TGCGCCAGCACCACCGGGACAGGGGGCCCCTACAATGAGCAGTTCTTC.

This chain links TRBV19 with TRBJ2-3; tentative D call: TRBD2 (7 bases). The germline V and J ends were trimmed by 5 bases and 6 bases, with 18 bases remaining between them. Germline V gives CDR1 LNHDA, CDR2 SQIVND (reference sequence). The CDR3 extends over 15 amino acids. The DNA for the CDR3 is TGTGCCAGTAGTCTGTGGGGGGGGGCCAGCGATACGCAGTATTTT. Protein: CASSLWGGASDTQYF.

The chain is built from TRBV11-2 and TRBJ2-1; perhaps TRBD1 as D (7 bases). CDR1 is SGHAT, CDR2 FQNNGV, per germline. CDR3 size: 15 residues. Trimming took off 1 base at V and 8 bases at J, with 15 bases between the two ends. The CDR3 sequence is CASSLAQGGIDEQFF. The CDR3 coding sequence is TGTGCCAGCAGCTTAGCCCAGGGGGGAATAGATGAGCAGTTCTTC. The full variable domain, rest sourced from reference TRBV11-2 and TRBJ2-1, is EAGVAQSPRYKIIEKRQSVAFWCNPISGHATLYWYQQILGQGPKLLIQFQNNGVVDDSQLPKDRFSAERLKGVDSTLKIQPAKLEDSAVYLCASSLAQGGIDEQFFGPGTRLTVL.

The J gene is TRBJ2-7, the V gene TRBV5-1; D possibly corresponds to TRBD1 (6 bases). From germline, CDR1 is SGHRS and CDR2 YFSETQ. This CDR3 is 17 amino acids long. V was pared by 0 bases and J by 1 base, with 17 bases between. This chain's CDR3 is CASSLVSSPRGSYEQYF. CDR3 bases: TGCGCCAGCAGCTTGGTTTCTTCGCCAAGGGGGTCCTACGAGCAGTACTTC. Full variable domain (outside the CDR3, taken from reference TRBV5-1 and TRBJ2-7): KAGVTQTPRYLIKTRGQQVTLSCSPISGHRSVSWYQQTPGQGLQFLFEYFSETQRNKGNFPGRFSGRQFSNSRSEMNVSTLELGDSALYLCASSLVSSPRGSYEQYFGPGTRLTVT.

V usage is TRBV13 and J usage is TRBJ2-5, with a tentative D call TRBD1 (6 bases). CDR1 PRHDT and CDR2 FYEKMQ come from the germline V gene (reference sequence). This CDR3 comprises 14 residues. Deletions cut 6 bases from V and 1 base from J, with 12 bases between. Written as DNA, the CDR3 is TGTGCCAGCAGGCACCAGGGGAGCCAAGAGACCCAGTACTTC. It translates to CASRHQGSQETQYF.

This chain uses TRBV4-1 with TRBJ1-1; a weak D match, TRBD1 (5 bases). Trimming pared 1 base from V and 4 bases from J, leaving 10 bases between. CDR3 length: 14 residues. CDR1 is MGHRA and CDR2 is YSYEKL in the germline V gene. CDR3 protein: CASSQVQDGTEAFF. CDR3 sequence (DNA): TGCGCCAGCAGCCAAGTACAGGACGGCACTGAAGCTTTCTTT.

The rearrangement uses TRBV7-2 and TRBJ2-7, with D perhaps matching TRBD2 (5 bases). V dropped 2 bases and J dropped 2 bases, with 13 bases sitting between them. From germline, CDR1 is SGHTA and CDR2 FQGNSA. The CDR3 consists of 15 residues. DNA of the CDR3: TGTGCCAGCAGCTTAATTATCGGGAACCCCTACGAGCAGTACTTC. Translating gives CASSLIIGNPYEQYF. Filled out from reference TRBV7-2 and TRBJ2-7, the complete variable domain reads GAGVSQSPSNKVTEKGKDVELRCDPISGHTALYWYRQSLGQGLEFLIYFQGNSAPDKSGLPSDRFSAERTGGSVSTLTIQRTQQEDSAVYLCASSLIIGNPYEQYFGPGTRLTVT.

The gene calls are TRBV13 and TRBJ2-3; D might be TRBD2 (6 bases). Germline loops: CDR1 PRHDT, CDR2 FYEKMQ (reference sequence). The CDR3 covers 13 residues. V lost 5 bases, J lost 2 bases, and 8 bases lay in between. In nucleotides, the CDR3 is TGTGCCAGCAGCAGGCGGGACACAGATACGCAGTATTTT. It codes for CASSRRDTDTQYF.

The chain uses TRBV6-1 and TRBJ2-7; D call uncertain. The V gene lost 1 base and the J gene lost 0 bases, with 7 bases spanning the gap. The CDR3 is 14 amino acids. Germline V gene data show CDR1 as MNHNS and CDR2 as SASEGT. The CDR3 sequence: CASSEGGFSYEQYF. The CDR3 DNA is TGTGCCAGCAGTGAAGGCGGATTCTCCTACGAGCAGTACTTC.

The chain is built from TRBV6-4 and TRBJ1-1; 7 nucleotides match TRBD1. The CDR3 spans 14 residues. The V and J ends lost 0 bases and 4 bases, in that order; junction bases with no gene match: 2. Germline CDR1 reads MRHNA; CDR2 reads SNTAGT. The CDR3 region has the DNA TGTGCCAGCAGTGACTCCCACAGGGGCACTGAAGCTTTCTTT. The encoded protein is CASSDSHRGTEAFF.

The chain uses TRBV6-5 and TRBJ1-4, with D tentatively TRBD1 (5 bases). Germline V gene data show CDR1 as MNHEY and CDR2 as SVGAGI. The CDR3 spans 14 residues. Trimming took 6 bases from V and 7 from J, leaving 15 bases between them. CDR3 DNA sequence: TGTGCCAGCAGCCCCAGGGCGGAAGGTGAAAAACTGTTTTTT. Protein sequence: CASSPRAEGEKLFF.

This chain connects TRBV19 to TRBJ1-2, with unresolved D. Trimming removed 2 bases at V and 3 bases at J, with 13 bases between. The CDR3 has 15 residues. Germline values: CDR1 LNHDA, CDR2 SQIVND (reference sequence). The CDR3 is CASSILRFSDYGYTF. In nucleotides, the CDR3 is TGTGCCAGTAGTATATTACGGTTTTCGGACTATGGCTACACCTTC.

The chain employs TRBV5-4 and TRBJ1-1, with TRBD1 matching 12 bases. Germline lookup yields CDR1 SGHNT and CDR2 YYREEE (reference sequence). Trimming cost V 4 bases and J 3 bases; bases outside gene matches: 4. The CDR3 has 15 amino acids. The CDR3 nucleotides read TGTGCCAGCAGCCCGGGACAGGGGGCCCACACTGAAGCTTTCTTT. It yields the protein CASSPGQGAHTEAFF.

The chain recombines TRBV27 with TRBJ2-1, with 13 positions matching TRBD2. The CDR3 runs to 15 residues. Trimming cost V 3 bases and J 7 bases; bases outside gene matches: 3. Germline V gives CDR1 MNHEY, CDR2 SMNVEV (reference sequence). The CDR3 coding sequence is TGTGCCAGCAGTTTGGGGACTAGCGGGACAAATGAGCAGTTCTTC. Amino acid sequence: CASSLGTSGTNEQFF.

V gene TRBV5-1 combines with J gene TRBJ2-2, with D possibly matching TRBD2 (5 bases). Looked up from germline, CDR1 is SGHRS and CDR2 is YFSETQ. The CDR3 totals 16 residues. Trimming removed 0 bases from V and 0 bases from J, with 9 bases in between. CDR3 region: CASSLGETANTGELFF. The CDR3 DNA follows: TGCGCCAGCAGCTTGGGGGAGACTGCGAACACCGGGGAGCTGTTTTTT.

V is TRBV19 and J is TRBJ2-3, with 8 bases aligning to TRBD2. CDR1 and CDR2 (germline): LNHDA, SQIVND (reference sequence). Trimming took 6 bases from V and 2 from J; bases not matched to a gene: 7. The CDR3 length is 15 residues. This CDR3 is CASRETSGITDTQYF. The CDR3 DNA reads TGTGCCAGTAGGGAAACTAGCGGAATCACAGATACGCAGTATTTT.

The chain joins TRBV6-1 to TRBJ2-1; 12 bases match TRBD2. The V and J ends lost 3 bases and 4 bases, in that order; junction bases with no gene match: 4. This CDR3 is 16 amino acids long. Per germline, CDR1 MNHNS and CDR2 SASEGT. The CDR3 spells CASSDPLAGGYNEQFF. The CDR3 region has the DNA TGTGCCAGCAGTGATCCACTAGCGGGGGGATACAATGAGCAGTTCTTC.